This T cell receptor (beta chain) was identified in a study of blood T cell repertoires in COVID-19. Across the study: Samples taken during acute and convalescent COVID-19 were collected in the United States, Italy and Spain. Nucleic acid was either cDNA or gDNA, and it came from T cells, B-cell-depleted T cells, or PBMCs.

Participants came from fewer than 25 US areas, aged roughly 18 to 95 years. Cohorts were assigned according to the clinical history that participants reported. TCRdb's copy holds only in-frame clones and misses some; the assay was immunoSEQ multiplex PCR. The data hold some 270,000 clones, with about 85% observed a single time. This clone is a singleton in its sample. The sequenced sample consisted of PBMCs or T cells enriched from blood (not recorded which). This receptor was obtained from a woman aged 45-65 years who had been exposed to COVID-19.

CDR3 bases: TGTGCCAGCAGCCATTTCTACCCTGAAGCTTTCTTT. Encoded protein: CASSHFYPEAFF. The rearrangement joins TRBV28 to TRBJ1-1; D is undetermined. V lost 6 bases to trimming and J lost 6 bases, with 11 bases between them. Per the germline V gene, CDR1 is MDHEN and CDR2 is SYDVKM. The CDR3 has 12 amino acids.